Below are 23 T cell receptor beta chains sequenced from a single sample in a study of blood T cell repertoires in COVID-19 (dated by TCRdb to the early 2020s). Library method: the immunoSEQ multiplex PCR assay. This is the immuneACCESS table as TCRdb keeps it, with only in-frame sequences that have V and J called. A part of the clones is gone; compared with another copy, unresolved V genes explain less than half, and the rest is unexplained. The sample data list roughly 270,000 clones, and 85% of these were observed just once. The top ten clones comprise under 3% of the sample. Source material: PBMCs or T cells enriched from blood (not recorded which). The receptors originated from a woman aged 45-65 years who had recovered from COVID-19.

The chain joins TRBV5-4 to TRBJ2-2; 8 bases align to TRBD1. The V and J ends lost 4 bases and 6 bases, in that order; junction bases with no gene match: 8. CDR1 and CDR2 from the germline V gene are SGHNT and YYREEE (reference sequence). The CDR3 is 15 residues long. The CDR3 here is CASSARQGFAGELFF. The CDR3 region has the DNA TGTGCCAGCAGCGCTCGACAGGGGTTCGCCGGGGAGCTGTTTTTT.

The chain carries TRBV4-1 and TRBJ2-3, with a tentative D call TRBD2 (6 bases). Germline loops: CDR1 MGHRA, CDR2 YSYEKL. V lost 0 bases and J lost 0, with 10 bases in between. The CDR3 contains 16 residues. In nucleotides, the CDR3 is TGCGCCAGCAGCCAAGATGGGGCGGGAAGCACAGATACGCAGTATTTT. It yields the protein CASSQDGAGSTDTQYF.

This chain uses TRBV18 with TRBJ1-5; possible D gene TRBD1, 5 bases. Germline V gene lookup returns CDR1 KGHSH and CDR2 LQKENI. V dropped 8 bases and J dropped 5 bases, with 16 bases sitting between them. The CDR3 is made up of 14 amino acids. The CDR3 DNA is TGTGCCAGCCCAGGGCGCGAAGGCCATCAGCCCCAGCATTTT. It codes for CASPGREGHQPQHF.

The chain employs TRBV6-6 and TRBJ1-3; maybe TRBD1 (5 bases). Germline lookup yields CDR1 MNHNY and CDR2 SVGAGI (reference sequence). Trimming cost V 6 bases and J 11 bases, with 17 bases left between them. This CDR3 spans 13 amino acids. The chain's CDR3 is CASSVAGRASIYF. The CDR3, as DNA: TGTGCCAGCAGCGTCGCGGGACGGGCCTCCATATATTTT.

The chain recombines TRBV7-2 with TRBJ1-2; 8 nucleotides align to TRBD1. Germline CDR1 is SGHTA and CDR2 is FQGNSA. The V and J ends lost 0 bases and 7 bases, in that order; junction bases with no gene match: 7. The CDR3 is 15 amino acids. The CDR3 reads CASSLARWDRTGYTF. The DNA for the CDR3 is TGTGCCAGCAGCTTAGCGAGGTGGGACAGGACTGGCTACACCTTC.

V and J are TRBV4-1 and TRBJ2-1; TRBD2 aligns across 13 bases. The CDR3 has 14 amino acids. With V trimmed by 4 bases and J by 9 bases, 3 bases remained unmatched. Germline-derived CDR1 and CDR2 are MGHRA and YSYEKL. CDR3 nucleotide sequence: TGCGCCAGCAGCCCGGGACTAGCGGGACTTGAGCAGTTCTTC. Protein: CASSPGLAGLEQFF.

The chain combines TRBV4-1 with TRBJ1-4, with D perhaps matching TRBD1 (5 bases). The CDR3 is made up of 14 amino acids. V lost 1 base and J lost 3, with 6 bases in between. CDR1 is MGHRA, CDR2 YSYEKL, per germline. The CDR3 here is CASSQGRANEKLFF. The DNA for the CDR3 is TGCGCCAGCAGCCAAGGCAGGGCTAATGAAAAACTGTTTTTT.

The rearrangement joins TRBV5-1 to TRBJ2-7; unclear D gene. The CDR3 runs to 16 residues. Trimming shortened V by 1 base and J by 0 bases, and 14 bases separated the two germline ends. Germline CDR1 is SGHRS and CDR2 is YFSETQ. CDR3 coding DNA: TGCGCCAGCAGCTTGATTGGGCAGATGGACTCCTACGAGCAGTACTTC. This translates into CASSLIGQMDSYEQYF.

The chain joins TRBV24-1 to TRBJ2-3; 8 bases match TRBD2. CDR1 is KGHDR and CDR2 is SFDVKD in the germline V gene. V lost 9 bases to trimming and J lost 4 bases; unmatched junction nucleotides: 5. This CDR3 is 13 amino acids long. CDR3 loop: CATSGLAADTQYF. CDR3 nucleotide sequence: TGTGCCACCTCCGGACTAGCAGCAGATACGCAGTATTTT.

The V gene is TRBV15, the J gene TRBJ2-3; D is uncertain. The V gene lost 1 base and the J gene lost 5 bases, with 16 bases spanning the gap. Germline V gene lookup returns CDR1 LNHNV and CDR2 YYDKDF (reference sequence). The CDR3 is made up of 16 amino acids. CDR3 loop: CATSRVRRSGGDTQYF. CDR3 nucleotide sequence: TGTGCCACCAGCAGAGTGCGTCGGTCGGGTGGAGATACGCAGTATTTT.

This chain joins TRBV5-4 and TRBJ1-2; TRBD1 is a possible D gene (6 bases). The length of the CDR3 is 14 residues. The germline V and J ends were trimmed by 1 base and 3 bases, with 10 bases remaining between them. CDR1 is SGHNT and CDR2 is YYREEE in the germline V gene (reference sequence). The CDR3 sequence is CASSLQGTDYGYTF. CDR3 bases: TGTGCCAGCAGCTTGCAGGGGACCGACTATGGCTACACCTTC.

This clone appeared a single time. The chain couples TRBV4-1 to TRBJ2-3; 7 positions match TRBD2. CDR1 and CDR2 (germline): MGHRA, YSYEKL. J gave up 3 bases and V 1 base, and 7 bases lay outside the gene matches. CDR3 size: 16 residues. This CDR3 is CASSQGYRLATDTQYF. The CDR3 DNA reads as TGCGCCAGCAGCCAAGGTTACCGACTAGCAACAGATACGCAGTATTTT.

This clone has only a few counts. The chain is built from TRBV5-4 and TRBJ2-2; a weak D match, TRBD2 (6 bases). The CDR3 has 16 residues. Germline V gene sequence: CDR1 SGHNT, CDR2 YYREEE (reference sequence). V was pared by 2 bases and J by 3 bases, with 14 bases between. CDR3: CASSFGVAEDTGELFF. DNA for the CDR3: TGTGCCAGCAGCTTTGGGGTAGCGGAGGACACCGGGGAGCTGTTTTTT.

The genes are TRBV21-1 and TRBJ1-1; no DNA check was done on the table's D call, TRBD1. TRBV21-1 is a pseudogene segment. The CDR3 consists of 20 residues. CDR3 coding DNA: TGTGCCAGCAGCAAAGACATCCTAAGGGACAGCTCAAAGGGAAACACTGAAGCTTTCTTT. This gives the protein CASSKDILRDSSKGNTEAFF.

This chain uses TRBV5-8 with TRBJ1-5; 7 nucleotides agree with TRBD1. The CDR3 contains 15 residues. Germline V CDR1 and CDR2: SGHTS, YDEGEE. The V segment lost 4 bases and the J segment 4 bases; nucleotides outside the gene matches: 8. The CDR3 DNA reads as TGTGCCAGCAGCGCATCAGGGGGTCGGAATCAGCCCCAGCATTTT. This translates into CASSASGGRNQPQHF.

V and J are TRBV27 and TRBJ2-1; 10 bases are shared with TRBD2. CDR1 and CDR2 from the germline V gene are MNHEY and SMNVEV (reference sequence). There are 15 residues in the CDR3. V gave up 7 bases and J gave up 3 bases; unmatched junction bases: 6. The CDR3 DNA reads TGTGCCAGCATAAGCGGGAGGGCAGACTACAATGAGCAGTTCTTC. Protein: CASISGRADYNEQFF.

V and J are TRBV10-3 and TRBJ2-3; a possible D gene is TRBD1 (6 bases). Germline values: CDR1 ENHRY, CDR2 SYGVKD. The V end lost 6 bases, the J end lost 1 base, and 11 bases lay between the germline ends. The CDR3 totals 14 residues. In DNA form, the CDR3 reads TGTGCCATCAGACAGGGTGTGGGCACAGATACGCAGTATTTT. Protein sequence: CAIRQGVGTDTQYF.

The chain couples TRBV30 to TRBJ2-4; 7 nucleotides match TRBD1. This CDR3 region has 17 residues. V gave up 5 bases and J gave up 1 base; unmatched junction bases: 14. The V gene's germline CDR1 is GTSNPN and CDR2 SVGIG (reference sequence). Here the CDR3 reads CAWAGDSSVKAKNIQYF. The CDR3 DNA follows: TGTGCCTGGGCCGGGGACAGCTCCGTGAAGGCCAAAAACATTCAGTACTTC.

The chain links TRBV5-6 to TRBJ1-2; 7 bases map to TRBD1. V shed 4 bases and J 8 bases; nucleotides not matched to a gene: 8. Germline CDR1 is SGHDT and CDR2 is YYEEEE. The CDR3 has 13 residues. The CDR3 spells CASSGTTGRGYTF. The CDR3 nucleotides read TGTGCCAGCAGCGGTACGACAGGGAGAGGCTACACCTTC.

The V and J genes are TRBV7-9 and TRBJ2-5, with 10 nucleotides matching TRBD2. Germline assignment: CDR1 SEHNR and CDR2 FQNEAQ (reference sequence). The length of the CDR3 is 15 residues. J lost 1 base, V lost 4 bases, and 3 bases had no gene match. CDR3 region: CASSSSGGGQETQYF. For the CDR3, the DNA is TGTGCCAGCAGCTCTAGCGGGGGTGGCCAAGAGACCCAGTACTTC.

The CDR3 region is CASSLATEYGYTF. The CDR3 nucleotides read TGTGCCAGCAGTTTAGCAACAGAGTATGGCTACACCTTC. This sequence joins TRBV28 and TRBJ1-2; D is uncertain. The ends were cut back, 2 bases at V and 5 bases at J, with 9 bases in the middle. There are 13 residues in the CDR3. Germline loops: CDR1 MDHEN, CDR2 SYDVKM.

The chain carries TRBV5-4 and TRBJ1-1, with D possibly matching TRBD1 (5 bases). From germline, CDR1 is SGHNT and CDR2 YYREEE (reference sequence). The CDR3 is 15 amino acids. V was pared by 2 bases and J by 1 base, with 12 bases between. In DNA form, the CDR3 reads TGTGCCAGCAGCTTCCCGGGGGAGCGGAACACTGAAGCTTTCTTT. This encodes CASSFPGERNTEAFF.

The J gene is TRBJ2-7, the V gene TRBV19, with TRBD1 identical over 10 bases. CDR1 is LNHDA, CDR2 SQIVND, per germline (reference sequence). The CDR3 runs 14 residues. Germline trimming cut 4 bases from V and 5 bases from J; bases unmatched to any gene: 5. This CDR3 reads CASSRQGARNEQYF. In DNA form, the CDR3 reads TGTGCCAGTAGTAGACAGGGGGCGCGGAACGAGCAGTACTTC.